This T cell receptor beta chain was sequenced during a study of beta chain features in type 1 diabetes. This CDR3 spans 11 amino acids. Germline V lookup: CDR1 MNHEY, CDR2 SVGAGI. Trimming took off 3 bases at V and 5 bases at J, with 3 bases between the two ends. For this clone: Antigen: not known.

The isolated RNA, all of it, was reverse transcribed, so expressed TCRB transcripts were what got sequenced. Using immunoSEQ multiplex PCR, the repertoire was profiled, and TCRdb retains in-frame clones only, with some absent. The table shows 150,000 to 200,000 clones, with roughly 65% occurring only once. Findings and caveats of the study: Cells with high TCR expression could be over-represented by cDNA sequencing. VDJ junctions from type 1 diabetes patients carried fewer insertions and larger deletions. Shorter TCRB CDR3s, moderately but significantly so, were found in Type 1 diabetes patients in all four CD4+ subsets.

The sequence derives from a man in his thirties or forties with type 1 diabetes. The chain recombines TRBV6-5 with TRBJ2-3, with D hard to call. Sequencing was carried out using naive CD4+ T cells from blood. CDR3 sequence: CASSYEDTQYF. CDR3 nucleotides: TGTGCCAGCAGTTATGAAGATACGCAGTATTTT.